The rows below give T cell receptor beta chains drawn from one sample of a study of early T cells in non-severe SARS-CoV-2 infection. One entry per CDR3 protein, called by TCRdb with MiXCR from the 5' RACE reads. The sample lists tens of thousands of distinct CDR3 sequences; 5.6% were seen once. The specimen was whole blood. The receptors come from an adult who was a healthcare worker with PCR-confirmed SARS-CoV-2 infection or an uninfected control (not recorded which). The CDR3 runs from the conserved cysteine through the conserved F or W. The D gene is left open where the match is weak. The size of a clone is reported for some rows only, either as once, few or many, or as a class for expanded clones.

CDR3 DNA: TGTGCCAGCAGCCCTAGTGATGAGACCCAGTACTTC
CDR3 protein: CASSPSDETQYF
clone size: many
V gene: TRBV6-2/TRBV6-3
D gene: -
J gene: TRBJ2-5

CDR3 DNA: TGCGCCAGCATCCCCGGGCCGGGGGCGCAGAACAATGAGCAGTTCTTC
CDR3 protein: CASIPGPGAQNNEQFF
clone size: -
V gene: TRBV5-1
D gene: -
J gene: TRBJ2-1

CDR3 DNA: TGTGCCAGCAGCTTTGTACAGATCTACGAGCAGTACTTC
CDR3 protein: CASSFVQIYEQYF
clone size: many
V gene: TRBV11-2
D gene: -
J gene: TRBJ2-7

CDR3 DNA: TGTGCCAGCAGTGAGAACATGGGTTCAGGGGCCAACGTCCTGACTTTC
CDR3 protein: CASSENMGSGANVLTF
clone size: -
V gene: TRBV12-3/TRBV12-4
D gene: -
J gene: TRBJ2-6

CDR3 DNA: TGCAGCGTTGATTCTAGCGGGATGTACAATGAGCAGTTCTTC
CDR3 protein: CSVDSSGMYNEQFF
clone size: few
V gene: TRBV29-1
D gene: TRBD2
J gene: TRBJ2-1

CDR3 DNA: TGTGCCAGTAGTGCGGGGACAGGGTACGAGCAGTACTTC
CDR3 protein: CASSAGTGYEQYF
clone size: many
V gene: TRBV19
D gene: TRBD1
J gene: TRBJ2-7

CDR3 DNA: TGTGCCACCAGCAGAGACGGGAGGGCCGACAATGAGCAGTTCTTC
CDR3 protein: CATSRDGRADNEQFF
clone size: -
V gene: TRBV15
D gene: TRBD2
J gene: TRBJ2-1

CDR3 DNA: TGTGCCAGCAGCTTAACGGGCAGCCGATTTAATGAAGCTTTCTTT
CDR3 protein: CASSLTGSRFNEAFF
clone size: few
V gene: TRBV7-2
D gene: -
J gene: TRBJ1-1

CDR3 DNA: TGCGCCAGCGAGACAGGGGCGCGCGGGGAGCTGTTTTTT
CDR3 protein: CASETGARGELFF
clone size: -
V gene: TRBV10-2
D gene: TRBD1
J gene: TRBJ2-2

CDR3 DNA: TGTGCCAGCAGCCCCGGGGGTGGGGCCAACGTCCTGACTTTC
CDR3 protein: CASSPGGGANVLTF
clone size: many
V gene: TRBV5-4
D gene: -
J gene: TRBJ2-6

CDR3 DNA: TGTGCCAGCATACCGAGCGGGAGGGGCGGTGAGCAGTTCTTC
CDR3 protein: CASIPSGRGGEQFF
clone size: many
V gene: TRBV6-1
D gene: TRBD2
J gene: TRBJ2-1

CDR3 DNA: TGTGCCAGCAGCTTAGTTAGGGGAGGGGAGCAGTACTTC
CDR3 protein: CASSLVRGGEQYF
clone size: -
V gene: TRBV11-3
D gene: TRBD2
J gene: TRBJ2-7

CDR3 DNA: TGTGCCAGCAGCTCCACTATCGATGGCTACACCTTC
CDR3 protein: CASSSTIDGYTF
clone size: many
V gene: TRBV9
D gene: -
J gene: TRBJ1-2

CDR3 DNA: TGTGCCAGCTCACCCTTTCGGGGGACAGGGACATATGGCGAATCACCCCTCCACTTT
CDR3 protein: CASSPFRGTGTYGESPLHF
clone size: many
V gene: TRBV18
D gene: TRBD1
J gene: TRBJ1-6

CDR3 DNA: TGTGCCAGCAGTAGGACAGGAAAACGTACCGGGGCCAACGTCCTGACTTTC
CDR3 protein: CASSRTGKRTGANVLTF
clone size: -
V gene: TRBV12-3/TRBV12-4
D gene: TRBD1
J gene: TRBJ2-6

CDR3 DNA: TGTGCCAGCAGTGAAGGGCCCGCGTATAATTCACCCCTCCACTTT
CDR3 protein: CASSEGPAYNSPLHF
clone size: -
V gene: TRBV2
D gene: -
J gene: TRBJ1-6

CDR3 DNA: TGCAGTGGGGACGGGGGTGGAAACACCATATATTTT
CDR3 protein: CSGDGGGNTIYF
clone size: -
V gene: TRBV20-1
D gene: -
J gene: TRBJ1-3

CDR3 DNA: TGTGCCAGCGGAAACTCGGGACAGGGGAATTCACCCCTCCACTTT
CDR3 protein: CASGNSGQGNSPLHF
clone size: many
V gene: TRBV6-2/TRBV6-3
D gene: TRBD1
J gene: TRBJ1-6

CDR3 DNA: TGTGCCAGCACCATTTCAATGGGGGGCAAGTACACCGGGGAGCTGTTTTTT
CDR3 protein: CASTISMGGKYTGELFF
clone size: few
V gene: TRBV12-3/TRBV12-4
D gene: -
J gene: TRBJ2-2

CDR3 DNA: TGTGCCACCAGCAGAGAAAGCGGAAGGGCTAACACCATATATTTT
CDR3 protein: CATSRESGRANTIYF
clone size: many
V gene: TRBV15
D gene: -
J gene: TRBJ1-3

CDR3 DNA: TGTGCCCTAAGCCGGACTAGCGGGTACAATGAGCAGTTCTTC
CDR3 protein: CALSRTSGYNEQFF
clone size: many
V gene: TRBV30
D gene: TRBD2
J gene: TRBJ2-1

CDR3 DNA: TGCGCCAGCAGTGAGACGGGGCGGTTCAATCAGCCCCAGCATTTT
CDR3 protein: CASSETGRFNQPQHF
clone size: -
V gene: TRBV10-2
D gene: -
J gene: TRBJ1-5

CDR3 DNA: TGTGCCAGCAGTTTACATCTGCAAGGAGGGCTAGCGAGGTCCTACGAGCAGTACTTC
CDR3 protein: CASSLHLQGGLARSYEQYF
clone size: few
V gene: TRBV12-3/TRBV12-4
D gene: -
J gene: TRBJ2-7

CDR3 DNA: TGTGTCAGCGGGGTCCTGGGACAGGGCAGCTCTGGGGCCAACGTCCTGACTTTC
CDR3 protein: CVSGVLGQGSSGANVLTF
clone size: -
V gene: TRBV6-5
D gene: TRBD1
J gene: TRBJ2-6

CDR3 DNA: TGCGCCAGCAGCCAAGAATACCAGAGCACAGATACGCAGTATTTT
CDR3 protein: CASSQEYQSTDTQYF
clone size: -
V gene: TRBV4-1
D gene: -
J gene: TRBJ2-3

CDR3 DNA: TGTGCCAGCAGTCCCGAACTAGCGAACGGGGAGCTGTTTTTT
CDR3 protein: CASSPELANGELFF
clone size: few
V gene: TRBV6-6
D gene: TRBD2
J gene: TRBJ2-2

CDR3 DNA: TGTGCCAGCAGTTCGCAGGGAACCACCGGGGAGCTGTTTTTT
CDR3 protein: CASSSQGTTGELFF
clone size: -
V gene: TRBV27
D gene: -
J gene: TRBJ2-2

CDR3 DNA: TGTGCCAGCTCACTTTCAATGGACACTGAAGCTTTCTTT
CDR3 protein: CASSLSMDTEAFF
clone size: many
V gene: TRBV18
D gene: -
J gene: TRBJ1-1

CDR3 DNA: TGTGCTAGTGCCGCTGAGAGGACTTGGCAGCCCCAGCATTTT
CDR3 protein: CASAAERTWQPQHF
clone size: few
V gene: TRBV12-5
D gene: -
J gene: TRBJ1-5

CDR3 DNA: TGTGCCAGCAGCATTGGGACAGGGGGCTTCTACGAGCAGTACTTC
CDR3 protein: CASSIGTGGFYEQYF
clone size: many
V gene: TRBV7-2
D gene: TRBD1
J gene: TRBJ2-7

CDR3 DNA: TGCAGTGCCCGAGGGGCAGGCCTGTCGAAGCAGTTCTTC
CDR3 protein: CSARGAGLSKQFF
clone size: many
V gene: TRBV20-1
D gene: -
J gene: TRBJ2-1

CDR3 DNA: TGTGCCAGCAGTGAGAAGGAGCTACTAGCCAAAAACATTCAGTACTTC
CDR3 protein: CASSEKELLAKNIQYF
clone size: many
V gene: TRBV6-1
D gene: -
J gene: TRBJ2-4

CDR3 DNA: TGTGCCAGCAGCCAAGTGCCCGAGTGGGTTAAGAAGACTGAAGCTTTCTTT
CDR3 protein: CASSQVPEWVKKTEAFF
clone size: -
V gene: TRBV14
D gene: -
J gene: TRBJ1-1

CDR3 DNA: TGCGCCAGCAGCACAGGACGGACAGGTGTGGGCTCTGGGGCCAACGTCCTGACTTTC
CDR3 protein: CASSTGRTGVGSGANVLTF
clone size: -
V gene: TRBV5-1
D gene: TRBD1
J gene: TRBJ2-6

CDR3 DNA: TGTGCCAGCAGCAAAGGAGGGTTTGACAGCACAGATACGCAGTATTTT
CDR3 protein: CASSKGGFDSTDTQYF
clone size: -
V gene: TRBV21-1
D gene: -
J gene: TRBJ2-3